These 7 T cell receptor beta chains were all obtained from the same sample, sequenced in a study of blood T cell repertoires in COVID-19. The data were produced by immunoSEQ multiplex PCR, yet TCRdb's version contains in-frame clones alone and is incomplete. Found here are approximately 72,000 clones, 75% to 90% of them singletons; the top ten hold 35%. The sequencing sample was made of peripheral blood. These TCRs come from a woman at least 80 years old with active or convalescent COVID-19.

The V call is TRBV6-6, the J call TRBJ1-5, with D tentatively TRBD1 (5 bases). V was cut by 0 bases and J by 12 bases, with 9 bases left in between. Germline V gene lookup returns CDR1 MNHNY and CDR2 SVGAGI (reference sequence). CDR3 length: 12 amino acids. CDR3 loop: CASSYSKGNQHF. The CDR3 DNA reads TGTGCCAGCAGTTACTCGAAGGGGAACCAGCATTTT.

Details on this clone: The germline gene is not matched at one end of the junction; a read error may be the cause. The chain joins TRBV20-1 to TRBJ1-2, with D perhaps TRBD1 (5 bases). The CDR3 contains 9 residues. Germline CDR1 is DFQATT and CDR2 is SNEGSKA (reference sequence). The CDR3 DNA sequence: TGCAGTGCTAGACCCAGGGCCCTCTTC. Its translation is CSARPRALF.

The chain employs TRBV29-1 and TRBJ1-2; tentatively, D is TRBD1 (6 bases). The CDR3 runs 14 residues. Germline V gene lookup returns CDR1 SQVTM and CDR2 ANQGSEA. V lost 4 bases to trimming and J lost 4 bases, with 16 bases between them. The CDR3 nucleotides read TGCAGCGTTGCATCAGGGGCCCTTAGCTATGGCTACACCTTC. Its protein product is CSVASGALSYGYTF.

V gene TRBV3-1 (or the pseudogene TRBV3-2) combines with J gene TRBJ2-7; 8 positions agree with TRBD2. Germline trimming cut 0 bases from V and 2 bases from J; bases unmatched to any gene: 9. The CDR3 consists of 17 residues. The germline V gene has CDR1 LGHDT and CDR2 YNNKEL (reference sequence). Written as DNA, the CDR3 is TGTGCCAGCAGCCAAGAACCTAGGACTAGCCCTACCTACGAGCAGTACTTC. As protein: CASSQEPRTSPTYEQYF.

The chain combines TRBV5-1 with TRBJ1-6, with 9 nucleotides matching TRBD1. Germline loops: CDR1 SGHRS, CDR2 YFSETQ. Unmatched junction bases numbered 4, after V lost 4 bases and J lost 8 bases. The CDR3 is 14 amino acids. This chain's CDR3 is CASSPRQGDSPLHF. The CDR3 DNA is TGCGCCAGCAGCCCAAGACAGGGGGATTCACCCCTCCACTTT.

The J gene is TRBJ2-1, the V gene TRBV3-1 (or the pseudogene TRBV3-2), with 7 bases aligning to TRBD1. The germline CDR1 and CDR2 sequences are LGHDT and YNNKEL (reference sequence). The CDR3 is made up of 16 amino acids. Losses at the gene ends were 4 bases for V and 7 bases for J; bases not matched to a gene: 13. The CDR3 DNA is TGTGCCAGCAGCCCGTCCGGACAGGCCCTCTGGAATGAGCAGTTCTTC. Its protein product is CASSPSGQALWNEQFF.

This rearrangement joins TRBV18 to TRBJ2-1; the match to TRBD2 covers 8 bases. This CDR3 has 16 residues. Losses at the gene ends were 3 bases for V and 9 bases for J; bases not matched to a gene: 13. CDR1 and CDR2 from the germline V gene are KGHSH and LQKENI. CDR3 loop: CASSPIWSGGTFEQFF. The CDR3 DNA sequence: TGTGCCAGCTCACCTATATGGTCGGGGGGGACCTTTGAGCAGTTCTTC.